This entry lists 2 T cell receptor beta chains sequenced from one sample in a study of cytomegalovirus exposure and HLA in healthy donors. PCR used 60 Vbeta primers and 13 Jbeta primers. Data came from immunoSEQ multiplex PCR; TCRdb stores just in-frame clones and leaves some out. The table has some 130,000 clones, around 83% seen once; the top ten hold 0.95% to 1.1%. The sequencing input was PBMCs. Every receptor here comes from a human donor in good health.

The chain's CDR3 is CASSATGKLDYGYTF. For the CDR3, the DNA is TGTGCCAGCAGCGCCACAGGGAAACTCGACTATGGCTACACCTTC. The chain links TRBV9 to TRBJ1-2; perhaps TRBD1 as D (6 bases). Germline values: CDR1 SGDLS, CDR2 YYNGEE. The ends were cut back, 3 bases at V and 3 bases at J, with 15 bases in the middle. This CDR3 region has 15 residues.

The chain links TRBV5-5 to TRBJ1-6, with 8 bases fitting TRBD1. The CDR3 covers 15 residues. CDR1 is SGHKS, CDR2 YYEKEE, per germline (reference sequence). Trimming removed 4 bases from V and 5 bases from J; junction bases left unmatched: 5. The CDR3 sequence: CASSPRTGNNSPLHF. The CDR3 coding sequence is TGTGCCAGCAGCCCCAGGACAGGGAATAATTCACCCCTCCACTTT.